The clone carrying this T cell receptor (beta chain) was detected a few times. Its specificity is not known. cDNA libraries for TCR beta contained unique molecular identifiers. One entry per CDR3 protein results from TCRdb running MiXCR on the PCR reads. The sample has 150,000 to 200,000 distinct CDR3 sequences, approximately 30% seen once. This sample is drawn from a study of post-analysis software for immune sequencing data. At the level of the study: Relapsing-remitting, secondary progressive and progressive-relapsing forms made up the multiple sclerosis disease courses. Regarding the study as a whole: When patients were compared with controls, a handful of TRBV segments were more frequent, TRBV5-6, TRBV5-1 and TRBV20-1 among them. By F measure, samples from a shared preparation batch strongly co-clustered.

CDR1 is SGHDT, CDR2 YYEEEE, per germline. Trimming left V 0 bases short and J 6 bases short, with 19 bases between. The CDR3 consists of 16 residues. The receptor was isolated from a girl aged 10 to 17 with multiple sclerosis. Sequences were obtained from blood. The rearrangement links TRBV5-6 to TRBJ2-7; a weak D match, TRBD1 (6 bases). The CDR3 spells CASSLAGNLWGREQYF. In nucleotides, the CDR3 is TGTGCCAGCAGCTTGGCCGGAAATCTTTGGGGGCGCGAGCAGTACTTC.